This TCR beta chain was profiled in a study of blood T cells in healthy people across ages. Alongside a J-beta primer mix, a sample-barcoded 5' primer served in a second PCR lasting 7 to 11 cycles. TCRdb reprocessed the 5' RACE reads with MiXCR, giving one entry per CDR3 protein. The sample contains 600,000 or so distinct CDR3 sequences, about 28% of which appear only once. This CDR3 is built from 14 residues. V trimming: 1 base; J trimming: 5 bases; junction bases outside the gene matches: 3. Germline V gene sequence: CDR1 DFQATT, CDR2 SNEGSKA (reference sequence). Sequencing used blood. The chain recombines TRBV20-1 with TRBJ2-3, with 10 bases lining up with TRBD2. The clonotype was recovered from a woman over 75 in good health. The CDR3 protein is CSARVSGGGDTQYF. The CDR3, as DNA: TGCAGTGCTAGAGTGAGCGGGGGGGGAGATACGCAGTATTTT.